One sample yielded the 26 T cell receptor beta chains listed below, sequenced in a study of blood T cells in healthy people across ages. A sample-barcoded 5' primer and a J-beta primer mix were used in a second PCR of roughly 7 to 12 cycles. MiXCR, run by TCRdb on the 5' RACE reads, gives a single entry per CDR3 protein. The top ten hold more than 15% of the sample, which has about 640,000 distinct CDR3 sequences, about 30% seen once. The sequenced sample was blood. Receptor source: an elderly woman in good health.

This chain joins TRBV30 and TRBJ1-5, with 11 bases matching TRBD1. V lost 1 base to trimming and J lost 7 bases; unmatched junction nucleotides: 3. Germline V lookup: CDR1 GTSNPN, CDR2 SVGIG (reference sequence). This CDR3 has 14 residues. The chain's CDR3 is CAWSGDRGDQPQHF. The DNA of the CDR3 is TGTGCCTGGAGTGGGGACAGGGGGGACCAGCCCCAGCATTTT.

This rearrangement joins TRBV3-1 to TRBJ2-1; D possibly corresponds to TRBD1 (7 bases). The germline CDR1 and CDR2 sequences are LGHDT and YNNKEL (reference sequence). This CDR3 has 16 amino acids. V shed 1 base and J shed 7 bases, with 17 bases lying between them. CDR3 DNA: TGTGCCAGCAGCCAAGGCAGGGGGGTTCTGGTGAATGAGCAGTTCTTC. As protein: CASSQGRGVLVNEQFF.

V usage is TRBV5-1 and J usage is TRBJ2-1, with TRBD2 matching over 13 bases. This CDR3 has 15 residues. V shed 2 bases, J shed 7 bases, and the junction held 3 bases outside the gene matches. Germline V gene data show CDR1 as SGHRS and CDR2 as YFSETQ. CDR3 protein: CASSFELAGGNEQFF. The CDR3 coding sequence is TGCGCCAGCAGCTTCGAACTAGCGGGGGGGAATGAGCAGTTCTTC.

The rearrangement links TRBV20-1 to TRBJ2-2; D call uncertain. The CDR3 runs to 14 residues. V was cut by 6 bases and J by 4 bases, with 15 bases left in between. Germline CDR1 is DFQATT and CDR2 is SNEGSKA (reference sequence). The CDR3, as DNA: TGCAGTGCGCAACAGCGTGGGCGCACCGGGGAGCTGTTTTTT. Residues: CSAQQRGRTGELFF.

This clonotype was recorded a few times. A read error is possible here, since a much larger clone lies one base away. The chain carries TRBV5-1 and TRBJ2-7, with 11 bases lining up with TRBD2. CDR1 is SGHRS, CDR2 YFSETQ, per germline. CDR3 length: 15 amino acids. The junction had 6 bases not matched to a gene; V was cut back by 4 bases and J by 3 bases. The CDR3 DNA reads TGCGCCAGCAGCGTAGGACTAGCGGGCTGCTACGAGCAGTACTTC. This sequence encodes CASSVGLAGCYEQYF.

This clonotype came up a few times. Possible read error: a much larger clone is one base away. The chain uses TRBV16 and TRBJ2-1; D is unresolved. The V gene lost 2 bases and the J gene lost 9 bases, with 11 bases spanning the gap. The CDR3 runs to 13 residues. Germline lookup yields CDR1 KGHSY and CDR2 FQNENV. CDR3 DNA: TGTGCCAGCAGCCAACGCCTCTGCCCTGAGCAGTTCTTC. It codes for CASSQRLCPEQFF.

The chain recombines TRBV5-1 with TRBJ1-4; D ambiguous. V lost 0 bases to trimming and J lost 0 bases, with 6 bases between them. The germline gives CDR1 SGHRS, CDR2 YFSETQ. The CDR3 has 15 residues. The CDR3 sequence: CASSLEAATNEKLFF. CDR3 bases: TGCGCCAGCAGCTTGGAAGCTGCAACTAATGAAAAACTGTTTTTT.

Remarks on this clonotype: A much bigger clone sits one base away, suggesting this may be a read error. CDR3 sequence: CASSFQRSDAQYF. In DNA, the CDR3 is TGTGCCAGCAGCTTTCAACGGTCAGATGCGCAGTATTTT. The V gene is TRBV9, the J gene TRBJ2-3; D is ambiguous. Germline V gene data show CDR1 as SGDLS and CDR2 as YYNGEE. This CDR3 is built from 13 residues.

Comments on this clonotype: It is likely a read error, because the conserved phenylalanine at the end of the CDR3 is missing. V usage is TRBV4-2 and J usage is TRBJ2-5, with 8 bases aligning to TRBD1. Per germline, CDR1 LGHNA and CDR2 YNFKEQ. CDR3 length equals 18 residues. V lost 0 bases and J lost 5; bases outside the gene matches: 14. The CDR3 nucleotides are TGTGCCAGCAGCCAAGATGGAGTCTTGGGCAGGGGGCACGAGACCCAGTACGTC. This gives the protein CASSQDGVLGRGHETQYV.

This clonotype has at least ten counts. This chain links TRBV20-1 with TRBJ2-4; 9 bases map to TRBD1. This CDR3 spans 14 amino acids. Germline CDR1 reads DFQATT; CDR2 reads SNEGSKA (reference sequence). V dropped 3 bases and J dropped 8; count of bases not matched to a gene: 8. CDR3 in amino acids: CSARPGQGRDIQYF. CDR3 DNA sequence: TGCAGTGCTAGGCCGGGACAGGGCAGGGACATTCAGTACTTC.

In this sample, this clonotype turned up many times. The chain couples TRBV29-1 to TRBJ1-4, with D possibly matching TRBD1 (5 bases). Trimming took 5 bases from V and 0 from J, leaving 16 bases between them. CDR3 size: 16 residues. Germline V gives CDR1 SQVTM, CDR2 ANQGSEA. This chain's CDR3 is CSVLLGRQTTNEKLFF. Written as DNA, the CDR3 is TGCAGCGTTTTGCTGGGACGCCAGACAACTAATGAAAAACTGTTTTTT.

Only a few counts were recorded for this clonotype. One base away lies a much larger clone, so this may be a sequencing read error. The chain combines TRBV29-1 with TRBJ2-1; TRBD1 matches 12 bases. The CDR3 covers 16 residues. Germline trimming cut 5 bases from V and 6 bases from J; bases unmatched to any gene: 11. Germline CDR1 SQVTM, CDR2 ANQGSEA. CDR3 bases: TGCAGCGTTATGTCTCCGGGACAGGGGGCCGGCAATGAGCAGTTCTTC. This translates into CSVMSPGQGAGNEQFF.

This clonotype was seen many times. V and J are TRBV9 and TRBJ1-2, with unresolved D. CDR1 SGDLS and CDR2 YYNGEE come from the germline V gene. Trimming took off 4 bases at V and 7 bases at J, with 20 bases between the two ends. This CDR3 has 15 residues. The CDR3 reads CASSPFRAGLGGYTF. CDR3 DNA: TGTGCCAGCAGCCCATTTCGAGCAGGCCTTGGTGGCTACACCTTC.

Of note for this clonotype: A much larger clone differs from this one at a single base, so this may be a read error. This sequence joins TRBV15 and TRBJ2-1; weak D call: TRBD2 (6 bases). Trimming took 0 bases from V and 13 from J, leaving 22 bases between them. The CDR3 has 16 amino acids. CDR1 and CDR2 from the germline V gene are LNHNV and YYDKDF (reference sequence). The chain's CDR3 is CATSRDGGSSQETQFF. CDR3 bases: TGTGCCACCAGCAGAGATGGAGGGAGCAGTCAAGAGACCCAGTTCTTC. Drawing the rest from reference TRBV15 and TRBJ2-1, the complete variable domain is DAMVIQNPRYQVTQFGKPVTLSCSQTLNHNVMYWYQQKSSQAPKLLFHYYDKDFNNEADTPDNFQSRRPNTSFCFLDIRSPGLGDTAMYLCATSRDGGSSQETQFFGPGTRLTVL.

This clonotype came up many times. V usage is TRBV20-1 and J usage is TRBJ2-3, with 9 bases aligning to TRBD2. The CDR3 sequence is 18 residues long. Trimming removed 7 bases from V and 3 bases from J; junction bases left unmatched: 20. The V gene's germline CDR1 is DFQATT and CDR2 SNEGSKA (reference sequence). The chain's CDR3 is CSVPERQTGAGGTDTQYF. The CDR3 nucleotides read TGCAGTGTCCCAGAGCGACAGACTGGAGCGGGGGGTACAGATACGCAGTATTTT.

This clonotype was seen many times. This chain links TRBV12-3 or TRBV12-4 with TRBJ2-3; TRBD2 matches 15 bases. V shed 3 bases, J shed 6 bases, and the junction held 13 bases outside the gene matches. CDR3 length: 19 amino acids. CDR3 nucleotide sequence: TGTGCCAGCAGTTTCGTCGGACTAGCGGGGGGGCCCAGCGTGGATACGCAGTATTTT. Protein sequence: CASSFVGLAGGPSVDTQYF.

Only a few counts were recorded for this clonotype. This may come from a read error, since a much larger clone is one base off. This chain links TRBV7-3 with TRBJ2-7; weak D call: TRBD2 (7 bases). This CDR3 has 15 amino acids. Germline V gene sequence: CDR1 SGHTA, CDR2 FQGTGA. The CDR3 loop is CSSSLNSGGSYEQYF. The CDR3 coding sequence is TGTTCCAGCAGCTTAAACTCGGGGGGCAGCTACGAGCAGTACTTC.

This clonotype was detected ten times or more. The chain links TRBV9 to TRBJ2-3; perhaps TRBD2 as D (6 bases). Germline V gene sequence: CDR1 SGDLS, CDR2 YYNGEE. The CDR3 length is 12 residues. The V end was cut by 3 bases, the J end by 5 bases, with 7 bases between. This CDR3 reads CASSGGGDTQYF. The DNA for the CDR3 is TGTGCCAGCAGCGGGGGAGGAGATACGCAGTATTTT.

This clonotype was counted at least ten times. This chain joins TRBV20-1 and TRBJ2-3; 11 bases map to TRBD2. The germline gives CDR1 DFQATT, CDR2 SNEGSKA (reference sequence). The CDR3 is 14 amino acids. Trimming removed 6 bases from V and 0 bases from J; junction bases left unmatched: 2. In nucleotides, the CDR3 is TGCAGTGCAATAGCGGGGGGGAGCACAGATACGCAGTATTTT. Translation gives CSAIAGGSTDTQYF.

This clonotype is medium-sized within its sample. The chain combines TRBV5-1 with TRBJ2-3; D gene uncertain. V lost 4 bases and J lost 0, with 15 bases in between. The CDR3 length is 16 residues. Germline V gives CDR1 SGHRS, CDR2 YFSETQ. CDR3 in DNA: TGCGCCAGCAGCCTATTCGGACCTACTAGCACAGATACGCAGTATTTT. The encoded protein is CASSLFGPTSTDTQYF.

As regards this clonotype: It may be a read error: a sequence one base away is much more abundant. The chain employs TRBV9 and TRBJ2-7; D is perhaps TRBD2 (6 bases). Germline assignment: CDR1 SGDLS and CDR2 YYNGEE. This CDR3 region has 13 residues. Trimming removed 7 bases at V and 7 bases at J, with 18 bases between. CDR3 amino acids: CASSGGTAAEQYF. CDR3 bases: TGTGCCAGCTCTGGGGGGACCGCGGCGGAGCAGTACTTC. The entire variable domain, with the rest obtained from reference TRBV9 and TRBJ2-7, is as follows: DSGVTQTPKHLITATGQRVTLRCSPRSGDLSVYWYQQSLDQGLQFLIQYYNGEERAKGNILERFSAQQFPDLHSELNLSSLELGDSALYFCASSGGTAAEQYFGPGTRLTVT.

The V gene is TRBV7-3, the J gene TRBJ2-7, with 8 bases aligning to TRBD2. Germline V lookup: CDR1 SGHTA, CDR2 FQGTGA. V was clipped by 5 bases and J by 7 bases; unmatched bases: 7. The CDR3 is made up of 13 amino acids. CDR3 amino acids: CASSPSGGNEQYF. CDR3 bases: TGTGCCAGCAGCCCGAGCGGGGGAAATGAGCAGTACTTC.

This clonotype was seen many times. The chain carries TRBV28 and TRBJ2-1, with D possibly matching TRBD2 (6 bases). V lost 6 bases, J lost 9 bases, and 9 bases lay in between. The CDR3 is 11 amino acids. The germline CDR1 and CDR2 sequences are MDHEN and SYDVKM. This chain's CDR3 is CASRGGGEQFF. CDR3 DNA sequence: TGTGCCAGCAGGGGGGGTGGTGAGCAGTTCTTC.

V usage is TRBV29-1 and J usage is TRBJ1-1, with D possibly matching TRBD1 (6 bases). Trimming removed 4 bases at V and 0 bases at J, with 15 bases between. The CDR3 loop spans 15 amino acids. The germline gives CDR1 SQVTM, CDR2 ANQGSEA. CDR3 DNA: TGCAGCGTTGCCCTCTTGGACAGCATGAACACTGAAGCTTTCTTT. Translating it yields CSVALLDSMNTEAFF.

This chain connects TRBV5-4 to TRBJ2-4, with D hard to call. The length of the CDR3 is 13 residues. Germline V gives CDR1 SGHNT, CDR2 YYREEE (reference sequence). Trimming left V 0 bases short and J 13 bases short, with 14 bases between. CDR3 bases: TGTGCCAGCAGCTTGGAACTCTACAATGAGCAGTACTTC. This sequence encodes CASSLELYNEQYF.

There are many counts of this clonotype. The CDR3 protein is CASSLALGIKTQYF. CDR3 bases: TGTGCCAGCAGCTTAGCGTTAGGAATTAAGACCCAGTACTTC. The V call is TRBV7-8, the J call TRBJ2-5; D is ambiguous. CDR3 length: 14 amino acids. CDR1 SGHVS and CDR2 FQNEAQ come from the germline V gene. Trimming took off 0 bases at V and 6 bases at J, with 11 bases between the two ends.